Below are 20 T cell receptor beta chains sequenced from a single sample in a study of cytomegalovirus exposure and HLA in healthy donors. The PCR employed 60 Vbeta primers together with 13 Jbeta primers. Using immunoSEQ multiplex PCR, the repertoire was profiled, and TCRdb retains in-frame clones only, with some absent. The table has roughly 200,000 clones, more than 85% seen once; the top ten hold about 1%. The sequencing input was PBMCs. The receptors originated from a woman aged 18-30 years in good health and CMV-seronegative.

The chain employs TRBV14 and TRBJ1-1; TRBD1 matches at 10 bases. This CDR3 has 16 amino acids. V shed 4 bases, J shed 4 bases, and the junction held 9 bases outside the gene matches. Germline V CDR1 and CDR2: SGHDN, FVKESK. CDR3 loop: CASSPRQGAWGTEAFF. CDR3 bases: TGTGCCAGCAGCCCGAGACAGGGGGCTTGGGGCACTGAAGCTTTCTTT.

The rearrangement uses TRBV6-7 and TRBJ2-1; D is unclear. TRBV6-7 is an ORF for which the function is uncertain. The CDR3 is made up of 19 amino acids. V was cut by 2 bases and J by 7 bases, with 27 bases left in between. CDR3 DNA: TGTGCCAGCAGTTACCCCCTCCCCCTTCGGAGCGCCGACTGGAATGAGCAGTTCTTC. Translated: CASSYPLPLRSADWNEQFF.

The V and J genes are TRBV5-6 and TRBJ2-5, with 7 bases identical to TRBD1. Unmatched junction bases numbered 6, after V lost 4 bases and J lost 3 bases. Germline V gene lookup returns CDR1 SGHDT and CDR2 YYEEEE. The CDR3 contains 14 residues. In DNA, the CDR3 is TGTGCCAGCAGCGCAGTAACAGGGGAAGAGACCCAGTACTTC. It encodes CASSAVTGEETQYF.

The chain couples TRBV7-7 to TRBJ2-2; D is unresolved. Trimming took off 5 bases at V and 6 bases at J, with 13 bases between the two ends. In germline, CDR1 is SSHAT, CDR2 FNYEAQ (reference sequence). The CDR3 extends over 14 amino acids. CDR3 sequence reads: CASSTPGVSGELFF. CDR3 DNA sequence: TGTGCCAGCAGCACCCCCGGAGTGTCCGGGGAGCTGTTTTTT.

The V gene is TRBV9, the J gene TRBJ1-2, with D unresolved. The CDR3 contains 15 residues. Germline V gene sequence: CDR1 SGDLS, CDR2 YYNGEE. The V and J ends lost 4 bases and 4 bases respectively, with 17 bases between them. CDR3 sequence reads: CASSPQTTGIYGYTF. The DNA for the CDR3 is TGTGCCAGCAGCCCCCAGACGACCGGGATCTATGGCTACACCTTC.

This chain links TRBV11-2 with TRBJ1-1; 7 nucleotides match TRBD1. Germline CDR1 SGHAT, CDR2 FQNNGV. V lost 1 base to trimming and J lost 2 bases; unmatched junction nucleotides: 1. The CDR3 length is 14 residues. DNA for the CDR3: TGTGCCAGCAGCTTAGGACAGGGTAACACTGAAGCTTTCTTT. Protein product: CASSLGQGNTEAFF.

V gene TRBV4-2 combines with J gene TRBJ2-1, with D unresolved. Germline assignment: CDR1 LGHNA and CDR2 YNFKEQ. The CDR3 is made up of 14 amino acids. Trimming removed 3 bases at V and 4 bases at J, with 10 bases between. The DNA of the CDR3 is TGTGCCAGCAGCCATTCGCGTGTATACAATGAGCAGTTCTTC. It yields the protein CASSHSRVYNEQFF.

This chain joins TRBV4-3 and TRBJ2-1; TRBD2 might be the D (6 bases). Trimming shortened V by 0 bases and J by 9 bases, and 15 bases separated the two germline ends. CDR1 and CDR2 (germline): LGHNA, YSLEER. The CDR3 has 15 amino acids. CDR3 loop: CASSQEGGHGTEQFF. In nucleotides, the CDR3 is TGCGCCAGCAGCCAAGAGGGAGGCCATGGCACTGAGCAGTTCTTC.

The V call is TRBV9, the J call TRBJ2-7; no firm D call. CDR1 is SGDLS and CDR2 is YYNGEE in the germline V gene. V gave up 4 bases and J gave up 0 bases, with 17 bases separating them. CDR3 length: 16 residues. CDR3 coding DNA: TGTGCCAGCAGCCCCCGAGGAGAGGCGAGCTCCTACGAGCAGTACTTC. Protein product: CASSPRGEASSYEQYF.

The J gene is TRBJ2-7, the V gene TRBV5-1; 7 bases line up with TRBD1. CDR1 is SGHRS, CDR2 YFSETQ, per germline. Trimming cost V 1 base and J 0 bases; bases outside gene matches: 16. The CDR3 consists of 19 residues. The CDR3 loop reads CASSLSNRGPISSSYEQYF. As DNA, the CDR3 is TGCGCCAGCAGCTTGTCGAACAGGGGACCTATTTCGAGCTCCTACGAGCAGTACTTC.

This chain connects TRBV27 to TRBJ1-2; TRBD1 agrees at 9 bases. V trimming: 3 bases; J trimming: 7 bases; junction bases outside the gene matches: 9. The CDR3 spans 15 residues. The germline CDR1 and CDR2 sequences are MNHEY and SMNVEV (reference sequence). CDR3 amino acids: CASSFDPGQGGGYTF. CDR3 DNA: TGTGCCAGCAGTTTCGACCCGGGACAGGGAGGTGGCTACACCTTC.

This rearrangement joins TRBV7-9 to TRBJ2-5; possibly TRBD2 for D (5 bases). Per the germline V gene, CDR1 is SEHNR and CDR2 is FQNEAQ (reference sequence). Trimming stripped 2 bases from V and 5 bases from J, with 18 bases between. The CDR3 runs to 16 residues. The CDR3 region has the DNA TGTGCCAGCAGCTTACCCGCCCGGGGTAGTAGGGAGACCCAGTACTTC. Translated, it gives CASSLPARGSRETQYF.

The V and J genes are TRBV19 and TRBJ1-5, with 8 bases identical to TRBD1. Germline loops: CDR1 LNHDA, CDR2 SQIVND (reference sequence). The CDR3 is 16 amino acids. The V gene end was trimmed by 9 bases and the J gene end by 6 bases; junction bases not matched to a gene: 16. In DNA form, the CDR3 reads TGTGCCAGACCCCCCCCGGGGCAGGGGGCGGCTCAGCCCCAGCATTTT. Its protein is CARPPPGQGAAQPQHF.

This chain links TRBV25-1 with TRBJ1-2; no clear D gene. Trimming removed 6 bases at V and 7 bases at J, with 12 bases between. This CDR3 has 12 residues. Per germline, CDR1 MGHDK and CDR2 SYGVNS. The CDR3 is CASSRQETGYTF. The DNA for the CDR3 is TGTGCCAGCAGCCGGCAGGAAACTGGCTACACCTTC.

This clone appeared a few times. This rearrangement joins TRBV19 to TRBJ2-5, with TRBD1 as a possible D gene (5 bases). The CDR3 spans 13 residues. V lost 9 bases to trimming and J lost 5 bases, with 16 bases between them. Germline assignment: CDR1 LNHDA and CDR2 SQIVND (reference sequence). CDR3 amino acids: CARRQSLAETQYF. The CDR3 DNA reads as TGTGCCAGGAGACAGTCCTTGGCCGAGACCCAGTACTTC.

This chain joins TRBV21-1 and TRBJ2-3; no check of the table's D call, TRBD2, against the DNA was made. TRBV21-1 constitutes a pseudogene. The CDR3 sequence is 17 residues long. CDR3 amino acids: CASSPLRGGRATDTQYF. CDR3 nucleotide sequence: TGTGCCAGCAGCCCTCTGAGGGGCGGGAGGGCCACAGATACGCAGTATTTT.

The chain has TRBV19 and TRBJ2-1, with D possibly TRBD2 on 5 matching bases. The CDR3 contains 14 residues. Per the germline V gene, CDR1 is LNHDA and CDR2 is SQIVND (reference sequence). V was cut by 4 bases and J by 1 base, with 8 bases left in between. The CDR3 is CASSRPGSYNEQFF. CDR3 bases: TGTGCCAGTAGTAGGCCGGGGTCCTACAATGAGCAGTTCTTC.

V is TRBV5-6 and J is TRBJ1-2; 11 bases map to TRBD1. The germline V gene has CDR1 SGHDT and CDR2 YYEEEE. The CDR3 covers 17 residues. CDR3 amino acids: CAQQRDRGTAGTYGYTF. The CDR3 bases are TGTGCTCAGCAGAGGGACAGGGGGACGGCTGGTACTTATGGCTACACCTTC.

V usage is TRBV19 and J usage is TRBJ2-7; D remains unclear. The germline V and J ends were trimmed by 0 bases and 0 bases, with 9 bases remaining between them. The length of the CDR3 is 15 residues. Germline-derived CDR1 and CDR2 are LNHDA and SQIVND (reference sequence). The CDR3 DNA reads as TGTGCCAGTAGTATAGAACCCTGGAGCTCCTACGAGCAGTACTTC. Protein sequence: CASSIEPWSSYEQYF.

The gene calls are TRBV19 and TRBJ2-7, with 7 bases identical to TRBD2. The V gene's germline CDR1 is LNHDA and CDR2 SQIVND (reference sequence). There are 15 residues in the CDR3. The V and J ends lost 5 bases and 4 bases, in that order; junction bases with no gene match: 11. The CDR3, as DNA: TGTGCCAGTAGTGGCCTCCTAGCGGCTGCATACGAGCAGTACTTC. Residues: CASSGLLAAAYEQYF.